The subject of this entry is one T cell receptor (beta chain). The target of this receptor is not known. There are no base qualities to consult, and no much larger clone falls within one base. The source of the sample is a study of shared clonotypes between healthy human individuals (dated by TCRdb to the early 2020s). About the study as a whole: The cohort included a few men and a couple of women between 18 and 49 years of age. For each donor, CD4 naive and CD4 memory were each run on three plates, CD8 naive on two plates, and CD8 memory on one plate. To estimate repertoire size and how much clonotype sharing occurs between individuals, the study deeply sequenced the blood TCR repertoires of several healthy adults. To increase sequencing depth and limit assay-specific biases, TCR repertoire library preparation and sequencing were carried out by different laboratories using diverse techniques. Each donor's leukapheresis produced roughly between roughly 0.9 and 9 billion PBMCs. Here is what the overall study found, with its caveats: Clonotypes shared by all four sorted-subset donors showed higher generation probabilities than non-shared clonotypes. Only blood was sampled, and tissue TCR repertoires likely differ from those in blood. Pairwise subsampling led to the expectation that sequencing depth would affect the degree of clonotype sharing among donors. When a handful of donors were compared, the shared fraction of clonotypes was 5% to 6.5% for naive CD4, more than 3% for naive CD8, more than 2% for memory CD4, and less than 0.45% for memory CD8. Because the study included only a small number of donors, the genetic and exposure-history diversity represented was limited. Estimated clonotype richness was generally larger for naive than for memory subsets. Even with the large sequencing depth, rarefaction of the sorted-subset datasets indicated that sequencing was incomplete.

Using the deep immunoSEQ assay, TCR CDR3 regions were amplified from genomic DNA by multiplex PCR. For each cell subset, the extracted genomic DNA was distributed evenly across all wells of several immunoSEQ 96-well plates, and each plate served as one replicate. For sorted subsets, each replicate PCR was loaded with about 200 ng genomic DNA, equivalent to 30,000 or so T cell genomes. The purified libraries were quantified using a Qubit 3.0 fluorometer, sized with a Bioanalyzer 2100, and then quantified again using the KAPA Library Quantification kit. A separate single-read 150-cycle Illumina NextSeq 550 flow cell was used to sequence each immunoSEQ 96-well plate. The published analysis was carried out like this. The immunoSEQ output contained only junctional sequences without quality scores, so filtering could not match that applied to full-length reads. Sequences were annotated with PyIR, a Python wrapper for IgBLAST v1.9, and V/J genes and CDR3 were assigned using IMGT germline references. Reads were filtered out if the reads had weak V/J assignments (E-value above 1e-6), no CDR3, stop codons, out-of-frame junctions, or ambiguous translated residues. V3J clonotypes were defined by identical inferred V gene, J gene, and CDR3 amino acid sequence. To compute the percentage overlap between repertoires, the number of shared unique clonotypes was divided by the size of the smaller repertoire. Three approaches were used to assess repertoire richness: RTK rarefaction, the Chao1 estimator, and Recon v2.1 estimates of unobserved clonotypes. Generation probabilities for all TCRbeta clonotypes obtained by the gDNA method from four donors were computed using OLGA. As stored in TCRdb, this immuneACCESS dataset retains in-frame rearrangements with V and J assigned. A fraction of the clones does not appear; measured against another copy, unresolved V genes explain less than half of the discrepancy, and the remainder lacks a known reason. From that table come the V and J calls and clone size; the DNA was used to work out D and trimming. This sample is represented by about 2.1 million clones; 93% of them were singletons. Clones ranked in the top ten supply around 1.8% of the sample.

CD8 naive samples were obtained by positive selection for CCR7 among CD45RO-negative cells, yielding a CD45RA+CCR7+ population from which TemRA cells were excluded. Donors were healthy HIV-negative adults with no recently reported acute infections or vaccinations. Only Caucasian adults living in Nashville, Tennessee, USA were represented among the donors. After blood collection by leukapheresis, PBMCs were isolated using Ficoll-Histopaque density gradient centrifugation and then cryopreserved in the vapor phase of liquid nitrogen. Purity and quantity of every magnetically sorted T cell population were checked by analytical flow cytometry. From each sorted fraction, genomic DNA was isolated and quantified by UV absorbance on a Nanodrop 2000c. The CDR3 runs 14 amino acids, cysteine and phenylalanine included. Of all the DNA, just the CDR3 is kept, 42 bases in frame from base 1. V drops 3 bases and J drops 0 bases, leaving 10 bases in between. The germline V gene encodes CDR1 SGDLS and CDR2 YYNGEE.

The sequence came from a man aged 18 to 29 in good health. Some clones in this sample may be carry-over from other donors' samples. The chain is encoded by TRBV9 joined to TRBJ2-7, with no reliable assignment of the D segment. Sequenced sample: naive CD8+ T cells from PBMCs. The sample's cell subset or site label is to be understood as: CD45RA+CCR7+. This receptor carries the CDR3 CASSARANSYEQYF. The nucleotide sequence reads as follows: TGTGCCAGCAGCGCCCGGGCCAACTCCTACGAGCAGTACTTC.